This entry is about one TCR beta chain. What it binds is not known. cDNA specific to TCR beta was made from 500 to 650 ng of total RNA, with a constant-region primer employed for priming. Libraries covering TCR beta were generated through three nested multiplex PCR rounds (using a slightly modified ARM-PCR). It was with TRBV1-TRBV30 forward primers and a C-beta reverse primer that the first two PCR rounds were run, at 10 cycles each. MiXCR, run by TCRdb on the multiplex PCR reads, gives a single entry per CDR3 protein. The top ten hold 37% of the sample, which has tens of thousands of distinct CDR3 sequences, more than 70% seen once. This entry belongs to a study of tumor-infiltrating lymphocytes in primary liver carcinoma. The CDR3 has 19 amino acids. V was trimmed by 7 bases and J by 0 bases, leaving 25 bases between them. Germline values: CDR1 MGHRA, CDR2 YSYEKL. The study's findings and limits: Researchers found tumor-adjacent and tumor-blood pairs overlapped less than tumor region pairs. Tumor top-250-clone fractions significantly exceeded those of blood (p = 0.039).

Unsorted bulk tissue (about 18-32 mg) underwent RNA and DNA co-extraction. This chain connects TRBV4-1 to TRBJ1-3, with D unclear. The sequenced sample consisted of tumor-adjacent normal liver tissue. The sequence came from a man in his forties with primary liver carcinoma and hepatitis B virus infection. The chain's CDR3 is CASTPYLRVRILSGNTIYF. In nucleotides, the CDR3 is TGCGCCAGCACCCCGTACCTCCGGGTCAGAATCCTCTCTGGAAACACCATATATTTT.